These T cell receptor beta chains were read from a single sample in a study of PD-L1 blockade in urothelial cancer. The data were produced by immunoSEQ multiplex PCR, yet TCRdb's version contains in-frame clones alone and is incomplete. The profile shows about 100,000 clones, approximately 91% of them singletons. Sample: PBMCs, taken around atezolizumab (anti-PD-L1) treatment. These TCRs come from an elderly woman with urothelial cancer. Both conserved end residues are trimmed from each CDR3. Each record gives: V gene, clone size, CDR3 protein. The listing skips clone size in some rows; elsewhere it reads once, few, many or a size class.

TRBV15,NA,ATSITGTAVNQPQH
TRBV10-3,NA,AISERAGAGNEQF
TRBV19,NA,ASSIETGGPATQY
TRBV2,few,ASSVARGYGYT
TRBV9,NA,ASSVDPAGYNEQF
TRBV9,NA,ASSKQKDTQY
TRBV28,NA,ASSFRGYNEQF
TRBV9,NA,ASSLQSSFEAF
TRBV19,NA,ASTIYLTPVNTEAF
TRBV5-6,NA,ASSLGLAGGTDTQY
TRBV28,NA,ASTYYRTGSTDTQY
TRBV9,NA,ASSVMGEGGAPQH
TRBV5-1,NA,ASSRGSTGTSGRTDTQY
TRBV2,once,ASSLRGTEAF
TRBV29-1,NA,SVDRQTNTEAF
TRBV4-1,NA,ASSQGDRVYYGYT
TRBV6-1,NA,ASSRQRSETQY
TRBV15,NA,ATSRDSVRGEYEQY
TRBV7-3,NA,ASSRDGGLVTGELF
TRBV4-2,once,ASSQDRGLAGAGHNEQF
TRBV6-1,NA,ASSGLRGLSEKLF
TRBV5-1,few,ASSFSDSLNTIY
TRBV28,NA,ASSLSPQVTNEQY
TRBV5-6,NA,ASSLSRSGNTIY
TRBV10-2,NA,ASSPGVEQY
TRBV5-1,NA,ASSLVGGGSNEQF
TRBV27,NA,ASSLPGVETQY
TRBV23-1,NA,ASAQTGNYGYT
TRBV7-2,NA,ASSRTEIYGYT
TRBV4-2,few,ASSPSGRDDEQY
TRBV5-1,once,ASSLDTGLEAF
TRBV30,NA,ALQGGTYGYT
TRBV9,once,ASSVESGAYNEQF
TRBV18,NA,ASSPTGTGTGKNEQF
TRBV11-2,once,ASSLGYRATEAF
TRBV6-1,NA,ASSERGAIEQY
TRBV28,NA,ASSSTGRGYYEQY
TRBV7-9,NA,ASSPQDTQY
TRBV4-2,NA,ASSRDPGQRNTEAF
TRBV5-1,NA,ASSSGTGHTGELF
TRBV27,once,ASQIAGATGNEQF
TRBV6-1,NA,ASSVMGARAGTEAF
TRBV7-2,NA,ASSRQSGADTIY
TRBV4-1,once,ASSHEGSFTEAF
TRBV4-2,few,ASSQSTGTPNNEQF
TRBV27,NA,ASSFFRGPYEQY